This T cell receptor beta chain originates from a study of blood T cell repertoires in COVID-19. Study details: Specimens from acute and convalescent COVID-19 originated in the United States, Italy and Spain. The cDNA or gDNA used as material had been derived from T cells, B-cell-depleted T cells, or PBMCs.

This clone was picked up one time. Authors' processing steps: The assay estimated nucleated cells by amplifying reference gene primers. Sequencing was performed with immunoSEQ multiplex PCR; in TCRdb, only in-frame clones are kept and a portion is missing. That table furnishes V, J and clone size, whereas the DNA furnished D and trimming. The table lists roughly 35,000 clones, almost 90% of them singletons. This CDR3 spans 16 amino acids. Germline V gives CDR1 WSHSY, CDR2 SAAADI. V lost 3 bases, J lost 0 bases, and 14 bases lay in between. This TCR derives from a man between 70 and 80 years old with acute or convalescent COVID-19. The sequenced sample was peripheral blood. The rearrangement uses TRBV10-2 and TRBJ2-5; maybe TRBD2 (7 bases). In nucleotides, the CDR3 is TGCGCCAGCAGTGATCGTGGGAGGGGGTACCAAGAGACCCAGTACTTC. This translates into CASSDRGRGYQETQYF.